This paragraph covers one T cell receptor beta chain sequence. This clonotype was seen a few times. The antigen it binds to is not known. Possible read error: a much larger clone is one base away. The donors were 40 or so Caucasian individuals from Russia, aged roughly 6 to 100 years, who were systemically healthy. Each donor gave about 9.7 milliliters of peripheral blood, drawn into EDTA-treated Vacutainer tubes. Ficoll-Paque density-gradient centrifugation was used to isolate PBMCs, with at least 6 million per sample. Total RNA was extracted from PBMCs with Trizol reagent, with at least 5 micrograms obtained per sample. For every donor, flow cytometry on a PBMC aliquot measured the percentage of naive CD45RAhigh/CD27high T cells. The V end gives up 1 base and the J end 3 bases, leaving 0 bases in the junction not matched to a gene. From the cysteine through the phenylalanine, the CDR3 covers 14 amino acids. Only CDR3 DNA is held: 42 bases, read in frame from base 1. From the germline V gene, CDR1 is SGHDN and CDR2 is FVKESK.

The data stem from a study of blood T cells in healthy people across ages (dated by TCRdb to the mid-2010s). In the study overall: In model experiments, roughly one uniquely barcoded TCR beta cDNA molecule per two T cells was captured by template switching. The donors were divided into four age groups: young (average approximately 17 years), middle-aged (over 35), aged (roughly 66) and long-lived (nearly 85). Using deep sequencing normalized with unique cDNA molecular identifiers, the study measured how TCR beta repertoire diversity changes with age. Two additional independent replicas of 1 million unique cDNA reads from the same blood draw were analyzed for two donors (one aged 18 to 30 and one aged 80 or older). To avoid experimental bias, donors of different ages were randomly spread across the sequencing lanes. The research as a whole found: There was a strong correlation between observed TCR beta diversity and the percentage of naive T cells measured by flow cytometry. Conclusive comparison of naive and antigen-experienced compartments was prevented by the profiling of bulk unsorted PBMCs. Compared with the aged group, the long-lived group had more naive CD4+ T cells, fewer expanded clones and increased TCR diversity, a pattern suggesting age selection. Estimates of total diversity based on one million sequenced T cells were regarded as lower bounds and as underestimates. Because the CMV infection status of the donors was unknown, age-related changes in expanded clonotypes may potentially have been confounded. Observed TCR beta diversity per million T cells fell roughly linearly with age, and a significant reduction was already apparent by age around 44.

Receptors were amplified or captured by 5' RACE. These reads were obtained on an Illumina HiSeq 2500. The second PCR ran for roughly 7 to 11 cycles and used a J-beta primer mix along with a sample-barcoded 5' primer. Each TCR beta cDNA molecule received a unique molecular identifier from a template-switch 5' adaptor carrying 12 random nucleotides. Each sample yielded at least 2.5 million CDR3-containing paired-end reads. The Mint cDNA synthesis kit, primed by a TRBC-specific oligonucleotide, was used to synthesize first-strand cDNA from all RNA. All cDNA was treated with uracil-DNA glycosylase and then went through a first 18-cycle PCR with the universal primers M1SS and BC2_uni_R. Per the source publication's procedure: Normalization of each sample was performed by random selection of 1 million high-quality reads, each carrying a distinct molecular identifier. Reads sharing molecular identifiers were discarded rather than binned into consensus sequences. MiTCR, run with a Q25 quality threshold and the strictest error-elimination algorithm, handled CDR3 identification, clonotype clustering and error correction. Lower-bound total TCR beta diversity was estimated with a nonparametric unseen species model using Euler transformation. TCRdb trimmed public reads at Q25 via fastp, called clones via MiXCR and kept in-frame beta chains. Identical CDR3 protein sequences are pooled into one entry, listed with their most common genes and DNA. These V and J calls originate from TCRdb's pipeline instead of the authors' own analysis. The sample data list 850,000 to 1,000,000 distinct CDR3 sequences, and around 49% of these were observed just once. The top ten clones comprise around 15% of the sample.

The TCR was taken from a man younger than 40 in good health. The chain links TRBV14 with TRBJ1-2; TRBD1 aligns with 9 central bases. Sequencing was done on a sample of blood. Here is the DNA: TGTGCCAGCAGCCAAGGACAGGGGGACTATGGCTACACCTTC. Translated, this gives CASSQGQGDYGYTF.